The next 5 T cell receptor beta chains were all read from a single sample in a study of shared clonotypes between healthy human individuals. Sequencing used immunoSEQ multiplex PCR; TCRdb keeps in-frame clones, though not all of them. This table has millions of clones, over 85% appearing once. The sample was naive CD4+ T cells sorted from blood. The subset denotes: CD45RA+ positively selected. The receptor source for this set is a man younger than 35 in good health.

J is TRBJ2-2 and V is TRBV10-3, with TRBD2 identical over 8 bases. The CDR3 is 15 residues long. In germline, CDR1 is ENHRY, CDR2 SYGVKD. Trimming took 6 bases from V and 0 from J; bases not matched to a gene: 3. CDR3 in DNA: TGTGCCATCAGGGGAGCGGGGGCGAACACCGGGGAGCTGTTTTTT. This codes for CAIRGAGANTGELFF.

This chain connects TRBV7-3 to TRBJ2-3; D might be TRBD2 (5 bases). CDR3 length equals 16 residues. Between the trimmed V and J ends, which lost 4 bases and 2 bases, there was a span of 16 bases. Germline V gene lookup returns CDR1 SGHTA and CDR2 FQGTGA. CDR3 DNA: TGTGCCAGCAGCTCGGGGAGCGGAACGGTCACAGATACGCAGTATTTT. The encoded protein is CASSSGSGTVTDTQYF.

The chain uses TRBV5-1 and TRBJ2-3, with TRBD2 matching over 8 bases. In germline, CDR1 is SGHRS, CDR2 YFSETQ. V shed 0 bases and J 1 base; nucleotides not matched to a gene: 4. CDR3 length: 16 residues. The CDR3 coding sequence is TGCGCCAGCAGCTTGGATCTAGCGGGCCGCACAGATACGCAGTATTTT. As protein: CASSLDLAGRTDTQYF.

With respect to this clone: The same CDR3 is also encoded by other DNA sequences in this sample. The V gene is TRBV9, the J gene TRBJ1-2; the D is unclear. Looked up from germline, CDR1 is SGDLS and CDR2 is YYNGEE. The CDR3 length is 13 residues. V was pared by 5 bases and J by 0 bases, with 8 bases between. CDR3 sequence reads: CASSVDSNYGYTF. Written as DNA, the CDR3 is TGTGCCAGCAGTGTCGATTCTAACTATGGCTACACCTTC.

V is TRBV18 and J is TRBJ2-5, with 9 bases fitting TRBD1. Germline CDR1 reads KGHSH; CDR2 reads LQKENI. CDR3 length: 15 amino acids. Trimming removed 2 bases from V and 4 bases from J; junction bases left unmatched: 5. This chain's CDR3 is CASSPTGTGLETQYF. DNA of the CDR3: TGTGCCAGCTCACCAACCGGGACAGGGTTAGAGACCCAGTACTTC. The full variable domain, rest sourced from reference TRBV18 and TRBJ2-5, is NAGVMQNPRHLVRRRGQEARLRCSPMKGHSHVYWYRQLPEEGLKFMVYLQKENIIDESGMPKERFSAEFPKEGPSILRIQQVVRGDSAAYFCASSPTGTGLETQYFGPGTRLLVL.